The 22 T cell receptor beta chains in this list originate from one sample, sequenced in a study of human T cells and chemical hapten exposure. Via MiXCR, TCRdb re-called the RACE reads, giving one row per CDR3 protein. The sample contains tens of thousands of distinct CDR3 sequences, 9.5% to 11% of which appear only once. Time point of the sample: patch test 1, 2 weeks after DPC sensitization. Treatment here: therapeutic diphenylcyclopropenone sensitization with weekly scalp DPC. Unseparated into fractions, whole blood served as the source from which total RNA was extracted. The material sequenced was whole blood, taken in connection with sensitization to the hapten diphenylcyclopropenone (DPC). The receptor set was obtained from a woman aged 35 to 49 with alopecia areata. Some clones in this sample may be carry-over from other donors' samples.

The chain couples TRBV5-6 to TRBJ1-5, with a possible D match to TRBD1 (6 bases). Germline CDR1 is SGHDT and CDR2 is YYEEEE. This CDR3 is 17 amino acids long. Trimming left V 2 bases short and J 9 bases short, with 24 bases between. This chain's CDR3 is CASSFGAGVEGAGPQHF. DNA of the CDR3: TGTGCCAGCAGCTTCGGGGCAGGGGTGGAAGGAGCTGGGCCCCAGCATTTT.

This clonotype was seen a few times. V usage is TRBV18 and J usage is TRBJ1-5; no clear D gene. Germline V gene sequence: CDR1 KGHSH, CDR2 LQKENI. CDR3 length: 16 residues. The germline V and J ends were trimmed by 6 bases and 1 base, with 16 bases remaining between them. The CDR3 sequence: CASSDGPPSSNQPQHF. Here the CDR3 DNA reads TGTGCCAGCTCGGACGGGCCGCCCTCAAGCAATCAGCCCCAGCATTTT.

The V gene is TRBV14, the J gene TRBJ2-7; 8 bases fit TRBD1. The CDR3 extends over 14 amino acids. Germline V lookup: CDR1 SGHDN, CDR2 FVKESK. With V trimmed by 5 bases and J by 3 bases, 6 bases remained unmatched. CDR3: CASSSRTGYYEQYF. As DNA, the CDR3 is TGTGCCAGCAGCTCCCGGACAGGGTACTACGAGCAGTACTTC.

The chain's CDR3 is CASSLSGTDEKLFF. The CDR3 bases are TGTGCCAGCAGTTTATCGGGGACGGATGAAAAACTGTTTTTT. The gene calls are TRBV28 and TRBJ1-4, with D possibly TRBD1 on 5 matching bases. CDR1 and CDR2 (germline): MDHEN, SYDVKM. The CDR3 runs to 14 residues. V was clipped by 1 base and J by 6 bases, with 9 bases between them. The full variable domain, rest sourced from reference TRBV28 and TRBJ1-4, is DVKVTQSSRYLVKRTGEKVFLECVQDMDHENMFWYRQDPGLGLRLIYFSYDVKMKEKGDIPEGYSVSREKKERFSLILESASTNQTSMYLCASSLSGTDEKLFFGSGTQLSVL.

This clonotype was counted between two and nine times. The chain recombines TRBV28 with TRBJ2-7; 9 bases match TRBD1. The germline CDR1 and CDR2 sequences are MDHEN and SYDVKM. Losses at the gene ends were 6 bases for V and 5 bases for J; bases not matched to a gene: 11. This CDR3 region has 15 residues. CDR3 in DNA: TGTGCCAGCAGCGCCCGCGGGGACAGGGTGAACGAGCAGTACTTC. Its translation: CASSARGDRVNEQYF.

The chain couples TRBV7-9 to TRBJ1-1, with D tentatively TRBD1 (6 bases). The CDR3 extends over 15 amino acids. Trimming took 5 bases from V and 2 from J, leaving 15 bases between them. The germline V gene encodes CDR1 SEHNR and CDR2 FQNEAQ (reference sequence). The CDR3: CASSTPRTANTEAFF. CDR3 sequence (DNA): TGTGCCAGCAGCACACCGAGGACAGCCAACACTGAAGCTTTCTTT.

V gene TRBV20-1 combines with J gene TRBJ2-6, with D tentatively TRBD1 (5 bases). Germline CDR1 DFQATT, CDR2 SNEGSKA (reference sequence). V was clipped by 2 bases and J by 0 bases, with 11 bases between them. The length of the CDR3 is 16 residues. The CDR3 DNA is TGCAGTGCTAGAACGACAGACCCCTCTGGGGCCAACGTCCTGACTTTC. Encoded protein: CSARTTDPSGANVLTF.

This clonotype was picked up a small number of times. The V gene is TRBV7-2, the J gene TRBJ2-7; D possibly corresponds to TRBD1 (7 bases). Germline CDR1 reads SGHTA; CDR2 reads FQGNSA. There are 13 residues in the CDR3. Between the trimmed V and J ends, which lost 1 base and 6 bases, there was a span of 10 bases. CDR3: CASSLDRGGEQYF. CDR3 nucleotides: TGTGCCAGCAGCTTAGACAGGGGAGGCGAGCAGTACTTC.

The chain is built from TRBV28 and TRBJ1-1; no definite D call. Germline V gene sequence: CDR1 MDHEN, CDR2 SYDVKM. The CDR3 sequence is 13 residues long. V was clipped by 8 bases and J by 1 base, with 11 bases between them. CDR3 residues: CASHRAGNTEAFF. As DNA, the CDR3 is TGTGCCAGCCATCGGGCAGGGAACACTGAAGCTTTCTTT.

The sample holds a few counts of this clonotype. The rearrangement joins TRBV20-1 to TRBJ2-1, with 12 bases fitting TRBD2. This CDR3 is 14 amino acids long. V lost 5 bases, J lost 10 bases, and 9 bases stayed unmatched. Germline V gene data show CDR1 as DFQATT and CDR2 as SNEGSKA (reference sequence). CDR3 nucleotides: TGCAGTGCTCCGACTAGCGGGAGAAGAGGGGAGCAGTTCTTC. This translates into CSAPTSGRRGEQFF.

A few counts support this clonotype. J is TRBJ2-5 and V is TRBV19; D is possibly TRBD1 or TRBD2 (5 bases each). Trimming pared 4 bases from V and 1 base from J, leaving 13 bases between. There are 15 residues in the CDR3. The germline V gene has CDR1 LNHDA and CDR2 SQIVND (reference sequence). In DNA form, the CDR3 reads TGTGCCAGTAGTAAATTGGGACGGCTCCAAGAGACCCAGTACTTC. This codes for CASSKLGRLQETQYF.

The chain's CDR3 is CASSLETSTGGTEAFF. Here the CDR3 DNA reads TGCGCCAGCAGCTTGGAGACTAGTACCGGGGGCACTGAAGCTTTCTTT. V usage is TRBV5-1 and J usage is TRBJ1-1; D may be TRBD1 (5 bases). Germline assignment: CDR1 SGHRS and CDR2 YFSETQ. This CDR3 has 16 residues. Trimming stripped 0 bases from V and 4 bases from J, with 16 bases between.

This chain uses TRBV4-1 with TRBJ2-7; D may be TRBD2 (6 bases). Germline V lookup: CDR1 MGHRA, CDR2 YSYEKL. There are 14 residues in the CDR3. Trimming pared 0 bases from V and 4 bases from J, leaving 10 bases between. The CDR3 is CASSQDMEGYEQYF. In nucleotides, the CDR3 is TGCGCCAGCAGCCAAGATATGGAGGGGTACGAGCAGTACTTC.

Ten or more counts support this clonotype. V usage is TRBV7-9 and J usage is TRBJ2-1; perhaps TRBD1 as D (6 bases). Trimming removed 6 bases at V and 4 bases at J, with 10 bases between. The germline V gene has CDR1 SEHNR and CDR2 FQNEAQ (reference sequence). The CDR3 totals 13 residues. Here the CDR3 DNA reads TGTGCCAGCAGACAGGGCTCTTACAATGAGCAGTTCTTC. Its translation: CASRQGSYNEQFF.

Here the CDR3 reads CASSGGETQYF. The CDR3 DNA follows: TGCGCCAGCAGTGGTGGAGAGACCCAGTACTTC. The J gene is TRBJ2-5, the V gene TRBV5-1; the D is unclear. Trimming took off 5 bases at V and 4 bases at J, with 6 bases between the two ends. The CDR3 consists of 11 residues. CDR1 and CDR2 (germline): SGHRS, YFSETQ.

This clonotype has at least ten counts. The chain joins TRBV4-3 to TRBJ2-3, with D tentatively TRBD2 (5 bases). V was shortened by 6 bases and J by 5 bases, with 12 bases between the two germline ends. The CDR3 covers 13 residues. Germline loops: CDR1 LGHNA, CDR2 YSLEER. CDR3 sequence: CASSRLSGDTQYF. The CDR3 coding sequence is TGCGCCAGCAGTCGGTTGAGCGGAGATACGCAGTATTTT.

The chain joins TRBV7-8 to TRBJ2-3; TRBD2 matches 10 bases. The germline V gene encodes CDR1 SGHVS and CDR2 FQNEAQ. CDR3 length: 14 amino acids. V shed 3 bases and J 6 bases; nucleotides not matched to a gene: 3. The CDR3 protein is CASSFLAGEDTQYF. Here the CDR3 DNA reads TGTGCCAGCAGCTTTCTAGCGGGAGAGGATACGCAGTATTTT.

This chain uses TRBV6-2 or TRBV6-3 with TRBJ2-1; D is ambiguous. CDR1 is MNHEY, CDR2 SVGEGT, per germline. The CDR3 covers 13 residues. Trimming took off 2 bases at V and 6 bases at J, with 8 bases between the two ends. The CDR3 DNA is TGTGCCAGCAGTTACGGTCTTCGCAATGAGCAGTTCTTC. This gives the protein CASSYGLRNEQFF.

Ten or more counts support this clonotype. A read error may account for a junction end that differs from germline. This chain links TRBV6-5 with TRBJ2-1; 8 nucleotides line up with TRBD2. Germline V CDR1 and CDR2: MNHEY, SVGAGI. The CDR3 is 15 amino acids. The CDR3 sequence is CASSYGRGARLSFNF. The CDR3 coding sequence is TGTGCCAGCAGTTACGGGCGGGGGGCTCGGCTTTCATTTAACTTC.

This clonotype has a handful of counts. The chain links TRBV5-1 to TRBJ1-1, with no clear D. V was shortened by 3 bases and J by 2 bases, with 17 bases between the two germline ends. Germline V lookup: CDR1 SGHRS, CDR2 YFSETQ. This CDR3 spans 16 amino acids. The CDR3 loop is CASSSASGPLNTEAFF. The DNA for the CDR3 is TGCGCCAGCAGCTCTGCCTCCGGGCCCTTAAACACTGAAGCTTTCTTT.

In its sample, this clonotype was seen a few times. CDR3: CASSFQGADTQYF. Written as DNA, the CDR3 is TGTGCCAGCAGTTTTCAGGGGGCGGATACGCAGTATTTT. The V call is TRBV12-3 or TRBV12-4, the J call TRBJ2-3, with 8 positions matching TRBD1. The CDR3 has 13 amino acids. V dropped 3 bases and J dropped 6; count of bases not matched to a gene: 2.

This clonotype has just a few counts. This chain connects TRBV4-2 to TRBJ2-1, with 10 bases fitting TRBD2. Germline values: CDR1 LGHNA, CDR2 YNFKEQ. The CDR3 length is 13 residues. V was pared by 10 bases and J by 6 bases, with 6 bases of the junction left unmatched. CDR3 protein: CATQREGGNEQFF. The DNA of the CDR3 is TGTGCCACCCAGCGGGAGGGGGGCAATGAGCAGTTCTTC.